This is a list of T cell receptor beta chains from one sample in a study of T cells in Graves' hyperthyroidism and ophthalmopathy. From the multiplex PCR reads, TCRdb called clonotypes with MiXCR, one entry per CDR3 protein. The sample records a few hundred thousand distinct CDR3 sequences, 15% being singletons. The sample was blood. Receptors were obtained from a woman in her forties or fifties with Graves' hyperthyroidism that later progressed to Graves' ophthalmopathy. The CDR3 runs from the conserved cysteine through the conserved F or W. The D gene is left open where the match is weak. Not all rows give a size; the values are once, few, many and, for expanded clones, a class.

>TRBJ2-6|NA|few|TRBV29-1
CSGVAAGAGANVLTF
TGCAGCGGAGTCGCGGCAGGGGCTGGGGCCAACGTCCTGACTTTC
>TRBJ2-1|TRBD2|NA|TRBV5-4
CASSLGVSSGRLNEQFF
TGTGCCAGCAGCTTGGGAGTCTCTAGCGGGAGGTTGAATGAGCAGTTCTTC
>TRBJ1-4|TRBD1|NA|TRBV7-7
CASSLAPGTGNEKLFF
TGTGCTAGCAGCTTAGCGCCCGGGACAGGGAATGAAAAACTGTTTTTT
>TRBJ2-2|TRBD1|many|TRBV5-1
CASSLTGDPFTGELFF
TGCGCCAGCAGCTTGACAGGGGACCCTTTCACCGGGGAGCTGTTTTTT
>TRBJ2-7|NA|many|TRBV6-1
CASTDPRRGDEQYF
TGTGCCAGCACCGACCCCCGCAGGGGCGACGAGCAGTACTTC
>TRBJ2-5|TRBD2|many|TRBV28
CASSLPRRLAGSDLRETQYF
TGTGCCAGCAGTTTACCCCGGAGACTAGCGGGCAGTGATCTCCGGGAGACCCAGTACTTC
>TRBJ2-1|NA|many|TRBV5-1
CASSLAGVVGQFF
TGCGCCAGCAGCTTGGCCGGTGTGGTTGGACAGTTCTTC
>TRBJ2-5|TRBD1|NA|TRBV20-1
CSARDPLTGAGETQYF
TGCAGTGCTAGAGACCCTTTGACAGGGGCAGGCGAGACCCAGTACTTC
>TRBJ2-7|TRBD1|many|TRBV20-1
CSAAEGQGVPGQYF
TGCAGTGCAGCGGAAGGGCAGGGGGTACCGGGGCAGTACTTC
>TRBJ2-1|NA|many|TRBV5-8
CASSPVEGNEQFF
TGTGCCAGCAGCCCGGTCGAGGGGAATGAGCAGTTCTTC
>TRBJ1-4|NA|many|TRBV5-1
CASSRETGTFDEKLFF
TGCGCCAGCAGCCGAGAAACCGGGACATTTGATGAAAAACTGTTTTTT
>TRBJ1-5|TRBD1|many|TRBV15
CATSRGQGGSTGDQPQHF
TGTGCCACCAGCAGAGGACAGGGCGGGAGCACGGGGGATCAGCCCCAGCATTTT
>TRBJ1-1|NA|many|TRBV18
CASSPPGGVNTEAFF
TGTGCCAGCTCACCACCGGGGGGGGTGAACACTGAAGCTTTCTTT
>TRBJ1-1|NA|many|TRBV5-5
CASSLEGYGTEAFF
TGTGCCAGCAGCTTGGAGGGGTATGGCACTGAAGCTTTCTTT
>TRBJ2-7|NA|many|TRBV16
CASSQTLGAYEQYF
TGTGCCAGCAGCCAAACTTTGGGGGCCTACGAGCAGTACTTC
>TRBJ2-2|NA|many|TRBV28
CASSFSGYTGELFF
TGTGCCAGCAGTTTTTCGGGGTATACCGGGGAGCTGTTTTTT
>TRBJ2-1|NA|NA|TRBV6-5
CASSSVRAGEYNEQFF
TGTGCCAGCAGTTCGGTGAGGGCCGGGGAATACAATGAGCAGTTCTTC
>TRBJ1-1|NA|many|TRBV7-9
CASTVDSDTEAFF
TGTGCCAGCACCGTTGACAGTGACACTGAAGCTTTCTTT
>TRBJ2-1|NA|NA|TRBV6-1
CARERASSYNEQFF
TGTGCCAGGGAGCGCGCATCCTCCTACAATGAGCAGTTCTTC
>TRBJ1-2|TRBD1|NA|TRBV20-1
CSARRTGDYGYTF
TGCAGTGCCCGCCGGACAGGGGACTATGGCTACACCTTC
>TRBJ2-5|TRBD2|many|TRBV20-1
CSASSLAGGETQYF
TGCAGTGCCAGCAGCCTAGCGGGGGGAGAGACCCAGTACTTC
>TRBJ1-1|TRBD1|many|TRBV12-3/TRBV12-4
CASSFGQGASNTEAFF
TGTGCCAGCAGTTTCGGACAGGGGGCATCGAACACTGAAGCTTTCTTT
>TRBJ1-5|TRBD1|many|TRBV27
CASSPFLTGLINGNQPQHF
TGTGCCAGCAGTCCGTTTTTGACAGGGTTGATTAATGGCAATCAGCCCCAGCATTTT
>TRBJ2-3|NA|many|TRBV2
CASSEQRGAATQYF
TGTGCCAGCAGTGAACAAAGGGGGGCCGCTACGCAGTATTTT
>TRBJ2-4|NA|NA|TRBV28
CASRALVELAKNIQYF
TGTGCCAGCAGAGCCCTTGTGGAGCTAGCCAAAAACATTCAGTACTTC
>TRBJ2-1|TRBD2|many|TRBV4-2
CASSQGGAGVDNEQFF
TGTGCCAGCAGCCAAGGCGGAGCGGGAGTGGACAATGAGCAGTTCTTC
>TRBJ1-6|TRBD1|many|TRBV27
CASRLAGQGVSPLHF
TGTGCCAGCAGGCTCGCGGGACAGGGGGTTTCACCCCTCCACTTT
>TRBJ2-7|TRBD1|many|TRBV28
CASHGTGIHEQYF
TGTGCCAGTCATGGGACAGGGATCCACGAGCAGTACTTC
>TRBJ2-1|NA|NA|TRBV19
CVSGMRAGIYNEQFF
TGTGTCAGTGGGATGCGCGCCGGGATTTACAATGAGCAGTTCTTC
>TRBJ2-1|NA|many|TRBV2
CASSITGTASYNEQFF
TGTGCCAGCAGTATCACCGGGACCGCCTCCTACAATGAGCAGTTCTTC
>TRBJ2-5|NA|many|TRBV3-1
CASSQVERQETQYF
TGTGCCAGCAGCCAAGTTGAACGCCAAGAGACCCAGTACTTC
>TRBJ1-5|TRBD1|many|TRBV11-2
CASSLGQGVIQPQHF
TGTGCCAGCAGCTTAGGACAGGGGGTAATACAGCCCCAGCATTTT
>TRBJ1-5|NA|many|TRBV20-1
CSATNSNQPQHF
TGCAGTGCCACCAATAGCAATCAGCCCCAGCATTTT
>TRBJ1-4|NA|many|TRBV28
CASMGGSNEKLFF
TGTGCCAGCATGGGCGGATCTAATGAAAAACTGTTTTTT
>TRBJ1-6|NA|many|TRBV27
CASSYRDPGGSPLHF
TGTGCCAGCAGTTACCGGGACCCAGGTGGTTCACCCCTCCACTTT
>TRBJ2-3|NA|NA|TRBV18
CASSPQPGGITDTQYF
TGTGCCAGCTCACCACAGCCAGGGGGGATCACAGATACGCAGTATTTT
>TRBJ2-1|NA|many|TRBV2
CASSEAPRGRDEQFF
TGTGCCAGCAGTGAAGCTCCTCGGGGTAGGGATGAGCAGTTCTTC
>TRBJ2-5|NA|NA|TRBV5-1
CASSLVGPGEAQYF
TGCGCCAGCAGCTTGGTGGGACCTGGAGAGGCCCAGTACTTC
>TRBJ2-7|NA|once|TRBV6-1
CASSVGLWAYYEQYF
TGTGCCAGCAGTGTCGGTCTGTGGGCCTACTACGAGCAGTACTTC
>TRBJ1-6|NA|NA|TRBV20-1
CSAVSGNSPLHF
TGCAGTGCCGTCTCGGGGAATTCACCCCTCCACTTT
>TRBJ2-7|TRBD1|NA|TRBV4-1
CASSQVGDRGDEQYF
TGCGCCAGCAGCCAAGTAGGGGACAGGGGTGACGAGCAGTACTTC
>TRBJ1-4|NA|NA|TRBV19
CASRALRLNPEKLFF
TGTGCCAGTAGAGCTCTAAGGCTCAACCCAGAAAAACTGTTTTTT
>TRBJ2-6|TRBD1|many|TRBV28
CASNYRGYGANVLTF
TGTGCCAGCAATTACAGGGGATATGGGGCCAACGTCCTGACTTTC
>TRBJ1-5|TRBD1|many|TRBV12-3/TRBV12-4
CASRSGTESNQPQHF
TGTGCCAGCAGGTCCGGGACAGAAAGCAATCAGCCCCAGCATTTT
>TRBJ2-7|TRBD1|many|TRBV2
CASTWDRGHEQYF
TGTGCCAGCACGTGGGACAGGGGCCACGAGCAGTACTTC
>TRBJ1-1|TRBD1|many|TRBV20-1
CSARQIDRANTEAFF
TGCAGTGCTAGACAAATAGACAGGGCGAACACTGAAGCTTTCTTT
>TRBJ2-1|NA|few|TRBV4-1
CASSQEAVWGVQQFF
TGCGCCAGCAGCCAAGAGGCCGTTTGGGGGGTACAGCAGTTCTTC
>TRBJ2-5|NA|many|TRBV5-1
CASSNLGGETQYF
TGCGCCAGCAGCAACCTAGGGGGGGAGACCCAGTACTTC
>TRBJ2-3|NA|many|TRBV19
CASRDFTSTDTQYF
TGTGCCAGTCGGGACTTCACTAGCACAGATACGCAGTATTTT